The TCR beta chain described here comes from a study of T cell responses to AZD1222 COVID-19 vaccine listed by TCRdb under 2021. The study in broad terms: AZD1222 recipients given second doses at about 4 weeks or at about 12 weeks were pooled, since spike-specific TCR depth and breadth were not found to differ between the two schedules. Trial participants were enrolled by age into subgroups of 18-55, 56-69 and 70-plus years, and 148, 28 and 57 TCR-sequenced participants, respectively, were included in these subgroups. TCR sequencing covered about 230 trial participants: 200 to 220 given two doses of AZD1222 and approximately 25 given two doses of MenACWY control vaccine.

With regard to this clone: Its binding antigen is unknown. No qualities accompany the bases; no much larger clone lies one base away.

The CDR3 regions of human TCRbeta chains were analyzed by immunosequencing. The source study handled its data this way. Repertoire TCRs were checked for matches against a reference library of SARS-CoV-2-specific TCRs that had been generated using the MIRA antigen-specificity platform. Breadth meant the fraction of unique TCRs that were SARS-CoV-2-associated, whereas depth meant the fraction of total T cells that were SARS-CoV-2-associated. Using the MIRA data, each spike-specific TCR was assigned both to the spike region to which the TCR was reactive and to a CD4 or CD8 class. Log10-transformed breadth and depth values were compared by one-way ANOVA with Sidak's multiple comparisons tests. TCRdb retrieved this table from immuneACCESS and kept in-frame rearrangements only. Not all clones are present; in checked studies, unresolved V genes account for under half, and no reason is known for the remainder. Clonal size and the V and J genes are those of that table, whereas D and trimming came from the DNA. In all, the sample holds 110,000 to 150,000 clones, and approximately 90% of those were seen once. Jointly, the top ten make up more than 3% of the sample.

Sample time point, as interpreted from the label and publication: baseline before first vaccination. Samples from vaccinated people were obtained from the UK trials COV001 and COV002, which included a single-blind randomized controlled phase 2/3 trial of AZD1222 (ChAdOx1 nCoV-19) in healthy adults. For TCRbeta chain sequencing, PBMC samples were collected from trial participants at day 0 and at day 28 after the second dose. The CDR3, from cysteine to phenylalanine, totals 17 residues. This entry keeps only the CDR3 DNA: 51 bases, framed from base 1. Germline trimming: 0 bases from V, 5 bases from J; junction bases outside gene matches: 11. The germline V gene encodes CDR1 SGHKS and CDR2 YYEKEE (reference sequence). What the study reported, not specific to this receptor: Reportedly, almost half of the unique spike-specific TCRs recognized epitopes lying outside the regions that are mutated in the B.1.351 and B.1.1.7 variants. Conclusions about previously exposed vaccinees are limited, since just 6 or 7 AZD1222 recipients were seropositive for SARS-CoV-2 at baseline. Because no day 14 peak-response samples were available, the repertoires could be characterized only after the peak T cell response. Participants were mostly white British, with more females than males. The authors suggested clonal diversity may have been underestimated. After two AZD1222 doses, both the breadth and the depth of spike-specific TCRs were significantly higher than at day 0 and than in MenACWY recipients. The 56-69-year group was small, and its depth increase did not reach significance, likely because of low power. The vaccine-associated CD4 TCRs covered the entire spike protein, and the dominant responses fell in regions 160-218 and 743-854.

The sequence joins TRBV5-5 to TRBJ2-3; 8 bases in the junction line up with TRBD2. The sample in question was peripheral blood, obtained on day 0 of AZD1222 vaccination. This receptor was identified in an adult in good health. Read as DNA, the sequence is TGTGCCAGCAGCTTGGCACGGGGAACCGGGGGGGTAGATACGCAGTATTTT. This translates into CASSLARGTGGVDTQYF.